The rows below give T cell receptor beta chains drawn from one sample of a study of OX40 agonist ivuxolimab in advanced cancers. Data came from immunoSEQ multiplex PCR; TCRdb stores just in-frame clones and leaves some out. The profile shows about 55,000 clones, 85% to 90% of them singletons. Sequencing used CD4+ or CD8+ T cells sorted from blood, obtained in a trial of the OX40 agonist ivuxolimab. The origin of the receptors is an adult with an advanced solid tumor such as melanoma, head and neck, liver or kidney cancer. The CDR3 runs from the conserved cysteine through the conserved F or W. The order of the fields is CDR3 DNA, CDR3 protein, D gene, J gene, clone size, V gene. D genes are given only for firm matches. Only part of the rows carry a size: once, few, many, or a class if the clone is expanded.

DNA: TGTGCCGTCAGAAGTAGCGGGAGGGGGGGCCAAGAGACCCAGTACTTC; CDR3: CAVRSSGRGGQETQYF; D: TRBD2; J: TRBJ2-5; size: -; V: TRBV6-6
DNA: TGTGCCAGTAGTCCCAGTGGGGCCAACGTCCTGACTTTC; CDR3: CASSPSGANVLTF; D: -; J: TRBJ2-6; size: few; V: TRBV19
DNA: TGTGCCAGCAGGTTACAGGGCTTTCCTTACTACGAGCAGTACTTC; CDR3: CASRLQGFPYYEQYF; D: -; J: TRBJ2-7; size: -; V: TRBV2
DNA: TGTGCCTGGGGGGGAGCGGGAGGTTTTTACAATGAGCAGTTCTTC; CDR3: CAWGGAGGFYNEQFF; D: TRBD2; J: TRBJ2-1; size: -; V: TRBV30
DNA: TGTGCCACCAGACCGGGAGCGGGATCTTGGAATGAGCAGTTCTTC; CDR3: CATRPGAGSWNEQFF; D: TRBD2; J: TRBJ2-1; size: -; V: TRBV10-3
DNA: TGTGCCAGCAGCCAAGATCATAACTATGGCTACACCTTC; CDR3: CASSQDHNYGYTF; D: -; J: TRBJ1-2; size: -; V: TRBV14
DNA: TGTGCCATCACAAATTCTGCGGGAGGTAATTCAGATACGCAGTATTTT; CDR3: CAITNSAGGNSDTQYF; D: TRBD2; J: TRBJ2-3; size: -; V: TRBV10-3
DNA: TGCGCCAGCAGTGACGGTGGGCAGGACTCCCCCTACGAGCAGTACTTC; CDR3: CASSDGGQDSPYEQYF; D: -; J: TRBJ2-7; size: -; V: TRBV10-2
DNA: TGTGCCTGGACTAGACAGGGTCCCTACGAGCAGTACTTC; CDR3: CAWTRQGPYEQYF; D: TRBD1; J: TRBJ2-7; size: -; V: TRBV30
DNA: TGTGCCAGCAGTTACCAATTAGCGGCAGATACGCAGTATTTT; CDR3: CASSYQLAADTQYF; D: -; J: TRBJ2-3; size: few; V: TRBV6-5
DNA: TGTGCCAGCAGCCCCTTCTCGAGCGGGGGCTACGAGCAGTACTTC; CDR3: CASSPFSSGGYEQYF; D: TRBD2; J: TRBJ2-7; size: -; V: TRBV7-8
DNA: TGTGCCAGCAGTGAAAGGTTTAGCAATCAGCCCCAGCATTTT; CDR3: CASSERFSNQPQHF; D: -; J: TRBJ1-5; size: -; V: TRBV6-1
DNA: TGTGCCAGTGGGGCCTTGCCTTCCTACAATGAGCAGTTCTTC; CDR3: CASGALPSYNEQFF; D: -; J: TRBJ2-1; size: -; V: TRBV19
DNA: TGTGCCATCGAGGGGGGGGCCACAGATACGCAGTATTTT; CDR3: CAIEGGATDTQYF; D: -; J: TRBJ2-3; size: -; V: TRBV10-3
DNA: TGTGCCAGCAGAGATAGTGGGAATCAGCCCCAGCATTTT; CDR3: CASRDSGNQPQHF; D: -; J: TRBJ1-5; size: -; V: TRBV6-5
DNA: TGCGCCAGCAGCCAAGATCCATCCCTTGGCAGGTTCTCTGGAAACACCATATATTTT; CDR3: CASSQDPSLGRFSGNTIYF; D: -; J: TRBJ1-3; size: -; V: TRBV4-1
DNA: TGTGCCAGCTCACCACCTGAAGGACAGGGACACTACGAGCAGTACTTC; CDR3: CASSPPEGQGHYEQYF; D: TRBD1; J: TRBJ2-7; size: -; V: TRBV18
DNA: TGTGCCTGGAGTGACGAAACAGGGGCCTCCAATGAAAAACTGTTTTTT; CDR3: CAWSDETGASNEKLFF; D: TRBD1; J: TRBJ1-4; size: -; V: TRBV30
DNA: TGTGCCAGCAGCTTGACTAGCGGGTTCTACAATGAGCAGTTCTTC; CDR3: CASSLTSGFYNEQFF; D: TRBD2; J: TRBJ2-1; size: -; V: TRBV7-6
DNA: TGTGCTAGCAGCTTTGCGGGGCCCGGGGATACGCAGTATTTT; CDR3: CASSFAGPGDTQYF; D: -; J: TRBJ2-3; size: -; V: TRBV7-7
DNA: TGTGCCAGCAGCTCCGGGACTAGCGGGAGAGAGACCCAGTACTTC; CDR3: CASSSGTSGRETQYF; D: TRBD2; J: TRBJ2-5; size: -; V: TRBV7-9
DNA: TGTGCCAGCAGTACCCTAACGAGCGAGCAGTACTTC; CDR3: CASSTLTSEQYF; D: -; J: TRBJ2-7; size: once; V: TRBV7-8
DNA: TGCGCCAGCAGCCAAGGGCAGGTCGCTAACTATGGCTACACCTTC; CDR3: CASSQGQVANYGYTF; D: -; J: TRBJ1-2; size: -; V: TRBV4-1
DNA: TGTGCCAGCAGTCGACCCGGACAGGGGCTACAAGAGACCCAGTACTTC; CDR3: CASSRPGQGLQETQYF; D: TRBD1; J: TRBJ2-5; size: -; V: TRBV28
DNA: TGTGCCAGTAGTATCAAAGGGATTTACACCGGGGAGCTGTTTTTT; CDR3: CASSIKGIYTGELFF; D: -; J: TRBJ2-2; size: -; V: TRBV19
DNA: TGTGCCATCAGCCCGGGTGCTAACTATGGCTACACCTTC; CDR3: CAISPGANYGYTF; D: -; J: TRBJ1-2; size: once; V: TRBV10-3
DNA: TGTGCCAGCAGTTTCCAGGGCGTTACGCAGTATTTT; CDR3: CASSFQGVTQYF; D: -; J: TRBJ2-3; size: -; V: TRBV6-1
DNA: TGTGCCAGCAGCATCTGGACAGGGGGCGGAATGGAGACCCAGTACTTC; CDR3: CASSIWTGGGMETQYF; D: TRBD1; J: TRBJ2-5; size: -; V: TRBV7-8
DNA: TGTGCCAGCAGCTCCGACAGGGGAGGGACCCAGTACTTC; CDR3: CASSSDRGGTQYF; D: TRBD1; J: TRBJ2-5; size: -; V: TRBV5-6
DNA: TGTGCCAGCAGCCCCACAGACCTATACATTAATACGCAGTATTTT; CDR3: CASSPTDLYINTQYF; D: -; J: TRBJ2-3; size: -; V: TRBV7-8
DNA: TGCGCCAGCAGCCAAGATCTAAGGGCCCTTAGCTATGGCTACACCTTC; CDR3: CASSQDLRALSYGYTF; D: -; J: TRBJ1-2; size: -; V: TRBV4-1
DNA: TGCGCCAGCAGTCACCTCGACCGGCATCCACCCTACGAGCAGTACTTC; CDR3: CASSHLDRHPPYEQYF; D: -; J: TRBJ2-7; size: -; V: TRBV23-1
DNA: TGCGCCAGCAGCTTAGGGGGGCTTAGGACACAAATATTGAACACTGAAGCTTTCTTT; CDR3: CASSLGGLRTQILNTEAFF; D: -; J: TRBJ1-1; size: -; V: TRBV5-1
DNA: TGTGCCAGCAGTTTTATGGAGACAGGGGGTTTCGGAGAGACCCAGTACTTC; CDR3: CASSFMETGGFGETQYF; D: TRBD1; J: TRBJ2-5; size: -; V: TRBV28
DNA: TGTGCCATCGTAGGCCGGGACAGACCGAACACTGAAGCTTTCTTT; CDR3: CAIVGRDRPNTEAFF; D: TRBD1; J: TRBJ1-1; size: few; V: TRBV28
DNA: TGTGCCAGCCTAGGTCCAGGGGGCGAAGCTTTCTTT; CDR3: CASLGPGGEAFF; D: TRBD1; J: TRBJ1-1; size: -; V: TRBV11-2
DNA: TGTGCCAGCAGTTACTCTTACAATGAGCAGTTCTTC; CDR3: CASSYSYNEQFF; D: -; J: TRBJ2-1; size: -; V: TRBV6-5
DNA: TGTGCCAGCAGCGCCTTGCGGGAGGGGGGTCAAGAGACCCAGTACTTC; CDR3: CASSALREGGQETQYF; D: TRBD2; J: TRBJ2-5; size: -; V: TRBV11-2
DNA: TGTGCCAGCAGCTTAGTGGGCAGCGTTCGGGAGACCCAGTACTTC; CDR3: CASSLVGSVRETQYF; D: -; J: TRBJ2-5; size: once; V: TRBV7-2
DNA: TGTGCCAGCAGCATGACTGGGCAAGAGACCCAGTACTTC; CDR3: CASSMTGQETQYF; D: -; J: TRBJ2-5; size: -; V: TRBV7-3
DNA: TGTGCCAGCAGCACAGACAGGGGCGAGCAGTACTTC; CDR3: CASSTDRGEQYF; D: TRBD1; J: TRBJ2-7; size: -; V: TRBV5-5
DNA: TGTGCCAGCAGCTTAAGTGGGAGAGAGACCCAGTACTTC; CDR3: CASSLSGRETQYF; D: -; J: TRBJ2-5; size: -; V: TRBV7-3
DNA: TGCGCCAGCAGCTTGGCCGACGTTAGACCCTACGAGCAGTACTTC; CDR3: CASSLADVRPYEQYF; D: -; J: TRBJ2-7; size: -; V: TRBV5-1